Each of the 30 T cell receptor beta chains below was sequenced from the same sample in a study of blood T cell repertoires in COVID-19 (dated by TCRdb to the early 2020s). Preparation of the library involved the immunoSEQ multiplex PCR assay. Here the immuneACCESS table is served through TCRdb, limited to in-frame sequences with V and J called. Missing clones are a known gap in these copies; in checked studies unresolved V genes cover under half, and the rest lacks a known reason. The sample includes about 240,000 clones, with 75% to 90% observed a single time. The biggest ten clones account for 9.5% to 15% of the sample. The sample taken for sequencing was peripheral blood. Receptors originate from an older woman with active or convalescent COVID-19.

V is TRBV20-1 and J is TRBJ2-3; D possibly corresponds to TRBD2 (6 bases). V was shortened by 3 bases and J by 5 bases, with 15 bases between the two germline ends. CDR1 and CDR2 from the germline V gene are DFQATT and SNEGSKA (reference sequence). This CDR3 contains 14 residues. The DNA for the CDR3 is TGCAGTGCTAGTTTCGGGGAGGATGAAGATACGCAGTATTTT. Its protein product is CSASFGEDEDTQYF.

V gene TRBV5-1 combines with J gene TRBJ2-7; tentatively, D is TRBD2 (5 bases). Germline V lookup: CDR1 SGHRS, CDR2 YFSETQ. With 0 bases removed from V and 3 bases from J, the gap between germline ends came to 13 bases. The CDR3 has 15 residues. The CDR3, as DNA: TGCGCCAGCAGCTTGGCCGGAAGGGAGATCTACGAGCAGTACTTC. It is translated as CASSLAGREIYEQYF.

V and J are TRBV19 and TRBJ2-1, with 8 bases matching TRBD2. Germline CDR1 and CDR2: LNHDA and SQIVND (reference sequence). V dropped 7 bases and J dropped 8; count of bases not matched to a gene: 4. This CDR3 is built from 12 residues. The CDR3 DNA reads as TGTGCCAGTACGAGCGGGGGATATGAGCAGTTCTTC. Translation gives CASTSGGYEQFF.

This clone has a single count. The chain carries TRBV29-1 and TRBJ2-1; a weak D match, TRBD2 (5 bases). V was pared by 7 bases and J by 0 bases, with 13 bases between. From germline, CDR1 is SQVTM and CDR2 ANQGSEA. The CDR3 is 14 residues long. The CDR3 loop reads CSGSGLSSYNEQFF. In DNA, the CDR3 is TGCAGCGGATCCGGACTGAGCTCCTACAATGAGCAGTTCTTC.

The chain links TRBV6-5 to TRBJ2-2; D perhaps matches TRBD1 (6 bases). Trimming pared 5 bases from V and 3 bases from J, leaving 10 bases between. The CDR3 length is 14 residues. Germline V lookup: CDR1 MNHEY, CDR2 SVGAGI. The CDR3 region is CASSPGHYTGELFF. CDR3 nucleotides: TGTGCCAGCAGTCCGGGACACTACACCGGGGAGCTGTTTTTT.

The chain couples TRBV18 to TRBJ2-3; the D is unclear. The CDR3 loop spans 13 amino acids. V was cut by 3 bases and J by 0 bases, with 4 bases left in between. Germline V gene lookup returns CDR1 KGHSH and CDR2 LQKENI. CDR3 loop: CASSPISTDTQYF. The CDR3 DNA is TGTGCCAGCTCACCCATTAGCACAGATACGCAGTATTTT.

CDR3 nucleotides: TGTGCCAGCAGTTCACAGGGACAGGAGAATAATTCACCCCTCCACTTT. Its protein product is CASSSQGQENNSPLHF. J is TRBJ1-6 and V is TRBV6-6, with TRBD1 identical over 8 bases. This CDR3 has 16 residues. CDR1 and CDR2 from the germline V gene are MNHNY and SVGAGI (reference sequence). V shed 4 bases and J 5 bases; nucleotides not matched to a gene: 7.

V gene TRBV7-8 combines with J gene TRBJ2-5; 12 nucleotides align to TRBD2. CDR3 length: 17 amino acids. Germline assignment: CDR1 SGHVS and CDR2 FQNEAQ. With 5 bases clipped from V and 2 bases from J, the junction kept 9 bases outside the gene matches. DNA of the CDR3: TGTGCCAGCAGCCCACTTGGACTAGCGGGGCTTCAAGAGACCCAGTACTTC. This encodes CASSPLGLAGLQETQYF.

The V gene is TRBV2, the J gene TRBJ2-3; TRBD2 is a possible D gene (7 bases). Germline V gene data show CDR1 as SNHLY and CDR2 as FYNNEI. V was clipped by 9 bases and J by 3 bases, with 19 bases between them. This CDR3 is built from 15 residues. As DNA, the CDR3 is TGTGCCAGTGAGCTTTGGGGGGGCCGGACAGATACGCAGTATTTT. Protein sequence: CASELWGGRTDTQYF.

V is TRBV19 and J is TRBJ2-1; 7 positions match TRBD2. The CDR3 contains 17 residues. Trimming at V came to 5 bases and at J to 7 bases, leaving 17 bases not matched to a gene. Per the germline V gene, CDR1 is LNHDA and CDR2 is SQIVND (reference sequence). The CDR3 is CASSPTPLGGGRNEQFF. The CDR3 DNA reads TGTGCCAGTAGTCCGACCCCATTGGGGGGGGGACGGAATGAGCAGTTCTTC.

CDR3 protein: CASSRTSGGGSGELFF. The CDR3 coding sequence is TGTGCCAGCAGCAGGACTAGCGGGGGTGGATCCGGGGAGCTGTTTTTT. This chain joins TRBV9 and TRBJ2-2, with 13 bases that match TRBD2. CDR1 SGDLS and CDR2 YYNGEE come from the germline V gene. V trimming: 4 bases; J trimming: 6 bases; junction bases outside the gene matches: 6. The CDR3 sequence is 16 residues long.

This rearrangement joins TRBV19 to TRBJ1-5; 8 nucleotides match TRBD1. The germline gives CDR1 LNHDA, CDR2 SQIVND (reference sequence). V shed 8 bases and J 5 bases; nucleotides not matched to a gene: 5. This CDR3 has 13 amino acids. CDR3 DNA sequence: TGTGCCAGTCGGACAGGGAGAGATCAGCCCCAGCATTTT. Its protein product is CASRTGRDQPQHF.

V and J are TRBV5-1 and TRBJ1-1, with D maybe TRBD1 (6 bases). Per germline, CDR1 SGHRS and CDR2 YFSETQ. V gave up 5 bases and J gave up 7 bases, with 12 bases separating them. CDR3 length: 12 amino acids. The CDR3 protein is CASSSQGFEAFF. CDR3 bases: TGCGCCAGCAGTTCACAGGGCTTTGAAGCTTTCTTT.

This chain's CDR3 is CASSATGPPYEQYF. The CDR3 DNA is TGCGCCAGCAGTGCAACAGGGCCCCCCTACGAGCAGTACTTC. The rearrangement joins TRBV10-1 to TRBJ2-7; a weak D match, TRBD1 (6 bases). The V gene lost 4 bases and the J gene lost 2 bases, with 12 bases spanning the gap. In germline, CDR1 is WNHNN, CDR2 SYGVQD (reference sequence). The CDR3 runs 14 residues.

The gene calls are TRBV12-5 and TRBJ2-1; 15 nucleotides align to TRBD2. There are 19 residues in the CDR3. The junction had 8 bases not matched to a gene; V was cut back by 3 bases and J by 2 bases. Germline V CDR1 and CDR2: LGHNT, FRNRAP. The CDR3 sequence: CASGFRGLAGGSAYNEQFF. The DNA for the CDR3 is TGTGCTAGTGGTTTCCGAGGACTAGCGGGGGGGTCCGCCTACAATGAGCAGTTCTTC.

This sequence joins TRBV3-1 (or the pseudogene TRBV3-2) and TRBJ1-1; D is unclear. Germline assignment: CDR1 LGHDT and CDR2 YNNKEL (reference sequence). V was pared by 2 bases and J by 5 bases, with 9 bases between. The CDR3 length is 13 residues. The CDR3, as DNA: TGTGCCAGCAGCCAAACCGAGCTGACTGAAGCTTTCTTT. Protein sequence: CASSQTELTEAFF.

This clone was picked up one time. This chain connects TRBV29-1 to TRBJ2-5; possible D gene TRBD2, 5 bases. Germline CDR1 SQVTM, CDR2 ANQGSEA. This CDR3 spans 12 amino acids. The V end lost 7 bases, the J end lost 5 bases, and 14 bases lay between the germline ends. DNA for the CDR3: TGCAGCGGCTCGGGGAATGGTGAGACCCAGTACTTC. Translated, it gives CSGSGNGETQYF.

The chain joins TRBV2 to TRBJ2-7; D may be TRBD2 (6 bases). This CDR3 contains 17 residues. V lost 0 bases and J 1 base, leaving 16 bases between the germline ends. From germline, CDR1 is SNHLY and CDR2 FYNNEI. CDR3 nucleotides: TGTGCCAGCAGTGAAGCGCGGGGCGTCGGAGTATCCTACGAGCAGTACTTC. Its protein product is CASSEARGVGVSYEQYF. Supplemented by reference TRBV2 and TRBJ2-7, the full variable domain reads EPEVTQTPSHQVTQMGQEVILRCVPISNHLYFYWYRQILGQKVEFLVSFYNNEISEKSEIFDDQFSVERPDGSNFTLKIRSTKLEDSAMYFCASSEARGVGVSYEQYFGPGTRLTVT.

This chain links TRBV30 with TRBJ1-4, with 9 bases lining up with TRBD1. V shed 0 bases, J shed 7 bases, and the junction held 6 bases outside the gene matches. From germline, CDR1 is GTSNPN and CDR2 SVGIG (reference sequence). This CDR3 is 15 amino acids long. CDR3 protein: CAWSVLGTGLEKLFF. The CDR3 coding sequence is TGTGCCTGGAGTGTACTTGGGACAGGGCTTGAAAAACTGTTTTTT.

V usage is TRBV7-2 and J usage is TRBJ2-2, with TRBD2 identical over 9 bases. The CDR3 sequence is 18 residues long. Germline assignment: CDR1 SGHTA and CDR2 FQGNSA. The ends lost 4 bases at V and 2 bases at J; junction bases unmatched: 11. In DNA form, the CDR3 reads TGTGCCAGCAGCTCCCGGGGTAGCGGGGGACTCAACACCGGGGAGCTGTTTTTT. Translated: CASSSRGSGGLNTGELFF.

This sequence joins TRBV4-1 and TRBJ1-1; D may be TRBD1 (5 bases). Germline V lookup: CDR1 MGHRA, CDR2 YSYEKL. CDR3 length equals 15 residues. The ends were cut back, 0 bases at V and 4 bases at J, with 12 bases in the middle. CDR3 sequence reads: CASSQERVGATEAFF. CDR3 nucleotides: TGCGCCAGCAGCCAAGAAAGGGTTGGGGCCACTGAAGCTTTCTTT.

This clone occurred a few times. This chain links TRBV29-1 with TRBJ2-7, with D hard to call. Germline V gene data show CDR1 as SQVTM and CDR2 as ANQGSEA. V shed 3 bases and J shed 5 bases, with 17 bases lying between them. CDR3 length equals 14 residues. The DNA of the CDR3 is TGCAGCGTTGAGGTCGGGTCAGTTCGTGACGAGCAGTACTTC. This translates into CSVEVGSVRDEQYF.

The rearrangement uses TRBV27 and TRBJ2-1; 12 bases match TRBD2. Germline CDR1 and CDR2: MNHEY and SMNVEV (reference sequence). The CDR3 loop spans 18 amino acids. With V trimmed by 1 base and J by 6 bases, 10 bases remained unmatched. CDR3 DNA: TGTGCCAGCAGTTTATTTGGGACTAGCGGGCCTCAACTCAATGAGCAGTTCTTC. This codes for CASSLFGTSGPQLNEQFF.

The CDR3, as DNA: TGTGCCAGCAGCGTAGGGCAGGGTAGCGGTGGCTACACCTTC. It yields the protein CASSVGQGSGGYTF. This chain connects TRBV9 to TRBJ1-2, with D possibly being TRBD1 (5 bases). This CDR3 contains 14 residues. Germline lookup yields CDR1 SGDLS and CDR2 YYNGEE. V lost 0 bases and J lost 7, with 13 bases in between.

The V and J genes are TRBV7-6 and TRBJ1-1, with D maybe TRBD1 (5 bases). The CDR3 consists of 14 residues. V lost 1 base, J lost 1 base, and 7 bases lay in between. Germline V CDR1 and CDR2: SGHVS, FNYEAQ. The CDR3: CASSLGQGNTEAFF. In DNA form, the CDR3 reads TGTGCCAGCAGCTTAGGGCAGGGGAACACTGAAGCTTTCTTT.

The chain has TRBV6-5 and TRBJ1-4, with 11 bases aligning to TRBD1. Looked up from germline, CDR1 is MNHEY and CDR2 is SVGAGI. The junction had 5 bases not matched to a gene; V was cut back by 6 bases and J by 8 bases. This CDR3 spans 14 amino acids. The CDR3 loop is CASSRGQGGEKLFF. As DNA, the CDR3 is TGTGCCAGCAGCAGGGGACAGGGGGGCGAAAAACTGTTTTTT.

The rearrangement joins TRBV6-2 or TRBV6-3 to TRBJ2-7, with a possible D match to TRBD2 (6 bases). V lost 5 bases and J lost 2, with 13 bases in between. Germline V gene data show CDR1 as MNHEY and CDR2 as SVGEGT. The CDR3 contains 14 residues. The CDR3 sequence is CASSRSGLPYEQYF. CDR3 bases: TGTGCCAGCAGTCGTTCGGGACTCCCCTACGAGCAGTACTTC.

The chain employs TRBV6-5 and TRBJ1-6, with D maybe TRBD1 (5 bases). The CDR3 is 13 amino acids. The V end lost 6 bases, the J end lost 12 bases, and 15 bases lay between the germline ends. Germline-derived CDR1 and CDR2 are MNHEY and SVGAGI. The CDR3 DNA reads TGTGCCAGCAGCCAGCCCGACAGAGAACCCCTCCACTTT. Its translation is CASSQPDREPLHF.

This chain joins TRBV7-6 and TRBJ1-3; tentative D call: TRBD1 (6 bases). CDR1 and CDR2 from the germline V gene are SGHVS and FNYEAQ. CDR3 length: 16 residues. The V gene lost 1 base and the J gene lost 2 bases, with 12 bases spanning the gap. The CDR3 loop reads CASSLGWTAPGNTIYF. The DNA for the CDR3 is TGTGCCAGCAGCTTAGGCTGGACAGCCCCTGGAAACACCATATATTTT.

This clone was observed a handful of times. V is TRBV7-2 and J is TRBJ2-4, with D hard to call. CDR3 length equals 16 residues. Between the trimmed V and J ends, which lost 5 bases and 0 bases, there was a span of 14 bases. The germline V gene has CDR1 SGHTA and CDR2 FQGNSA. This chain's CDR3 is CASSSFSSLAKNIQYF. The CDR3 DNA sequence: TGTGCCAGCAGCAGTTTTTCGAGCCTAGCCAAAAACATTCAGTACTTC.